Following are 11 T cell receptor beta chains from one sample sequenced in a study of shared clonotypes between healthy human individuals. Profiled with immunoSEQ multiplex PCR; TCRdb holds only in-frame clones, not every one. The repertoire consists of 2 million to 2.5 million clones, with almost 96% occurring once and the leading ten covering roughly 0.13%. Sequenced: naive CD4+ T cells sorted from blood. Documented subset: CD45RA+ positively selected. The source of these receptors is a man between 18 and 29 years old in good health.

Of note for this clone: Other nucleotide sequences in the sample specify the same CDR3. V usage is TRBV5-1 and J usage is TRBJ2-7; D is perhaps TRBD1 or TRBD2 (5 bases each). V was clipped by 0 bases and J by 4 bases, with 8 bases between them. The CDR3 loop spans 13 amino acids. Germline V gene sequence: CDR1 SGHRS, CDR2 YFSETQ. CDR3 bases: TGCGCCAGCAGCTTGGGGGGACCTTACGAGCAGTACTTC. This sequence encodes CASSLGGPYEQYF.

In regard to this clone: Different DNA sequences within this sample yield the same CDR3. The chain has TRBV28 and TRBJ1-2; D remains unclear. The CDR3 loop spans 12 amino acids. The V and J ends lost 5 bases and 1 base respectively, with 5 bases between them. The germline CDR1 and CDR2 sequences are MDHEN and SYDVKM. The CDR3 loop is CASSPYNYGYTF. For the CDR3, the DNA is TGTGCCAGCAGTCCCTATAACTATGGCTACACCTTC.

In regard to this clone: In the same sample, other DNA sequences code for this CDR3. The CDR3 DNA reads TGTGCCTGGGGAGAGGAGACCCAGTACTTC. Amino acids: CAWGEETQYF. The J gene is TRBJ2-5, the V gene TRBV30; unclear D gene. The V and J ends lost 5 bases and 5 bases respectively, with 6 bases between them. CDR3 size: 10 residues. Germline V gene data show CDR1 as GTSNPN and CDR2 as SVGIG (reference sequence).

This sequence joins TRBV30 and TRBJ2-5, with D unresolved. This CDR3 region has 12 residues. Germline CDR1 is GTSNPN and CDR2 is SVGIG (reference sequence). Trimming left V 4 bases short and J 2 bases short, with 8 bases between. CDR3 sequence reads: CAWNLRQETQYF. CDR3 nucleotide sequence: TGTGCCTGGAACCTACGGCAAGAGACCCAGTACTTC.

The sample holds one count of this clone. The chain joins TRBV4-3 to TRBJ1-4; 9 nucleotides match TRBD1. Germline CDR1 is LGHNA and CDR2 is YSLEER. This CDR3 has 14 residues. After removal of 4 bases from V and 4 bases from J, the junction contained 1 base not matched to a gene. CDR3 sequence reads: CASSPGQGNEKLFF. CDR3 in DNA: TGCGCCAGCAGCCCGGGACAGGGTAATGAAAAACTGTTTTTT.

The genes are TRBV5-4 and TRBJ2-5, with 10 bases aligning to TRBD2. This CDR3 contains 14 residues. Germline V CDR1 and CDR2: SGHNT, YYREEE (reference sequence). V lost 3 bases, J lost 4 bases, and 3 bases stayed unmatched. CDR3 amino acids: CASSSLAGGETQYF. The CDR3 DNA reads as TGTGCCAGCAGCTCCTTAGCGGGAGGAGAGACCCAGTACTTC.

This chain joins TRBV2 and TRBJ2-7; D remains unclear. Germline V CDR1 and CDR2: SNHLY, FYNNEI. V lost 1 base, J lost 0 bases, and 10 bases lay in between. This CDR3 contains 15 residues. CDR3 sequence (DNA): TGTGCCAGCAGTGAAGAGACCCTGAGCTCCTACGAGCAGTACTTC. Translating it yields CASSEETLSSYEQYF.

The rearrangement uses TRBV7-9 and TRBJ2-2; the match to TRBD2 covers 10 bases. J lost 0 bases, V lost 5 bases, and 3 bases had no gene match. Germline CDR1 reads SEHNR; CDR2 reads FQNEAQ (reference sequence). The CDR3 contains 16 residues. The CDR3 coding sequence is TGTGCCAGCAGCCGCGGACTAGCGGCGAACACCGGGGAGCTGTTTTTT. Translation gives CASSRGLAANTGELFF.

The V call is TRBV6-5, the J call TRBJ1-6; TRBD1 might be the D (6 bases). CDR3 length: 15 residues. Between the trimmed V and J ends, which lost 10 bases and 10 bases, there was a span of 23 bases. Germline values: CDR1 MNHEY, CDR2 SVGAGI. The CDR3 is CATNQGRGIESPLHF. The CDR3 region has the DNA TGTGCCACCAATCAGGGGAGAGGGATAGAATCACCCCTCCACTTT.

This rearrangement joins TRBV5-1 to TRBJ1-5, with TRBD1 identical over 7 bases. The CDR3 extends over 15 amino acids. CDR1 is SGHRS and CDR2 is YFSETQ in the germline V gene. With 2 bases clipped from V and 6 bases from J, the junction kept 8 bases outside the gene matches. Here the CDR3 DNA reads TGCGCCAGCAGCTTCACAGGGGAAGTAAGTCAGCCCCAGCATTTT. As protein: CASSFTGEVSQPQHF.

The CDR3 bases are TGCGCCAGCAGCTTGGATTATAACCGAAAGATTCTTTATGGCTACACCTTC. It specifies CASSLDYNRKILYGYTF. The rearrangement joins TRBV5-1 to TRBJ1-2; no clear D gene. The CDR3 has 17 amino acids. V was shortened by 0 bases and J by 5 bases, with 20 bases between the two germline ends. Germline CDR1 is SGHRS and CDR2 is YFSETQ.